Shown below are 15 T cell receptor beta chains from a single sample sequenced in a study of shared clonotypes between healthy human individuals. Libraries were prepared by immunoSEQ multiplex PCR; TCRdb keeps only in-frame clonotypes and omits some of them. The data show about 490,000 clones, approximately 80% seen once. Sequenced sample: PBMCs. The receptor set was obtained from a woman aged 35 to 49 in good health. Some clones in this sample may be carry-over from other donors' samples.

This rearrangement joins TRBV11-2 to TRBJ2-7; 13 nucleotides agree with TRBD2. Trimming took 5 bases from V and 7 from J; bases not matched to a gene: 11. This CDR3 has 16 residues. Germline CDR1 SGHAT, CDR2 FQNNGV. CDR3 sequence: CASSPGLAGPGREQYF. The DNA for the CDR3 is TGTGCCAGCAGCCCGGGACTAGCGGGACCCGGGAGAGAGCAGTACTTC. The full variable domain, with the rest looked up from reference TRBV11-2 and TRBJ2-7, is EAGVAQSPRYKIIEKRQSVAFWCNPISGHATLYWYQQILGQGPKLLIQFQNNGVVDDSQLPKDRFSAERLKGVDSTLKIQPAKLEDSAVYLCASSPGLAGPGREQYFGPGTRLTVT.

This clone was detected a few times. The chain's CDR3 is CASSPNLGLEVEQFF. In DNA, the CDR3 is TGTGCCAGCTCACCGAACCTGGGACTAGAGGTTGAGCAGTTCTTC. The rearrangement links TRBV18 to TRBJ2-1, with 8 bases aligning to TRBD2. Germline V gene data show CDR1 as KGHSH and CDR2 as LQKENI. This CDR3 has 15 residues. After removal of 3 bases from V and 9 bases from J, the junction contained 10 bases not matched to a gene.

The table lists this clone with a count of one. The rearrangement uses TRBV6-1 and TRBJ2-5; D gene uncertain. The CDR3 runs to 13 residues. Germline V lookup: CDR1 MNHNS, CDR2 SASEGT. With 7 bases removed from V and 2 bases from J, the gap between germline ends came to 11 bases. CDR3 DNA: TGTGCCAGCATTCCTCCGACACAAGAGACCCAGTACTTC. Translation gives CASIPPTQETQYF.

This chain uses TRBV7-2 with TRBJ2-7; D tentatively reads TRBD1 or TRBD2 (5 bases each). Trimming removed 2 bases at V and 2 bases at J, with 16 bases between. The CDR3 has 16 amino acids. In germline, CDR1 is SGHTA, CDR2 FQGNSA. This CDR3 is CASSLWPRGKAYEQYF. In nucleotides, the CDR3 is TGTGCCAGCAGCTTATGGCCGAGGGGAAAGGCCTACGAGCAGTACTTC. Full variable domain (outside the CDR3, taken from reference TRBV7-2 and TRBJ2-7): GAGVSQSPSNKVTEKGKDVELRCDPISGHTALYWYRQSLGQGLEFLIYFQGNSAPDKSGLPSDRFSAERTGGSVSTLTIQRTQQEDSAVYLCASSLWPRGKAYEQYFGPGTRLTVT.

This clone was found a few times. The chain links TRBV28 to TRBJ1-5; D not resolved. There are 12 residues in the CDR3. Germline V gives CDR1 MDHEN, CDR2 SYDVKM. With 6 bases removed from V and 7 bases from J, the gap between germline ends came to 10 bases. CDR3 in DNA: TGTGCCAGCAGCGAGGGTCAACAGCCCCAGCATTTT. Residues: CASSEGQQPQHF.

The genes are TRBV2 and TRBJ1-1; the D is unclear. The V and J ends lost 6 bases and 5 bases respectively, with 16 bases between them. From germline, CDR1 is SNHLY and CDR2 FYNNEI. This CDR3 contains 14 residues. The CDR3 DNA is TGTGCCAGCAGCCTATATTTAGGGATTACTGAAGCTTTCTTT. It is translated as CASSLYLGITEAFF.

The chain carries TRBV30 and TRBJ1-2; 7 nucleotides line up with TRBD1. Trimming took 2 bases from V and 5 from J; bases not matched to a gene: 8. From germline, CDR1 is GTSNPN and CDR2 SVGIG (reference sequence). The CDR3 runs to 14 residues. DNA of the CDR3: TGTGCCTGGAGTAGGGTTGGGGACAGATATGGCTACACCTTC. This sequence encodes CAWSRVGDRYGYTF. The full variable domain, completed using reference TRBV30 and TRBJ1-2, is SQTIHQWPATLVQPVGSPLSLECTVEGTSNPNLYWYRQAAGRGLQLLFYSVGIGQISSEVPQNLSASRPQDRQFILSSKKLLLSDSGFYLCAWSRVGDRYGYTFGSGTRLTVV.

V and J are TRBV28 and TRBJ2-3, with D tentatively TRBD1 or TRBD2 (5 bases each). The CDR3 consists of 14 residues. The V gene lost 7 bases and the J gene lost 10 bases, with 21 bases spanning the gap. The germline V gene has CDR1 MDHEN and CDR2 SYDVKM. In DNA form, the CDR3 reads TGTGCCAGCAATCCAGGGTCTCGGGGTTCGGCGCAGTATTTT. Amino acids: CASNPGSRGSAQYF.

A note on this clone: A far larger clone differs by one base, so this is likely a read error. V and J are TRBV15 and TRBJ2-7; 9 nucleotides agree with TRBD1. The V gene's germline CDR1 is LNHNV and CDR2 YYDKDF (reference sequence). The CDR3 has 14 amino acids. The CDR3 loop reads CATSSGTGTYVQYF. The CDR3 coding sequence is TGTGCCACCAGCAGCGGGACAGGGACCTACGTGCAGTACTTC.

About this clone itself: This may be a read error, as it is one base from a much larger clone. The V gene is TRBV11-2, the J gene TRBJ2-7; D gene ambiguous. The CDR3 totals 11 residues. The germline V and J ends were trimmed by 1 base and 2 bases, with 0 bases remaining between them. Germline CDR1 reads SGHAT; CDR2 reads FQNNGV. The CDR3 loop is CASSLAYEQYF. CDR3 sequence (DNA): TGTGCCAGCAGCTTAGCCTACGAGCAGTACTTC.

CDR3 nucleotides: TGCAGCGTGAAGACAGGGTACACAGATACGCAGTATTTT. Residues: CSVKTGYTDTQYF. The gene calls are TRBV29-1 and TRBJ2-3, with TRBD1 matching over 7 bases. V lost 6 bases and J lost 2; bases outside the gene matches: 5. Germline CDR1 is SQVTM and CDR2 is ANQGSEA. This CDR3 comprises 13 residues.

The genes are TRBV27 and TRBJ1-5; possibly TRBD1 for D (6 bases). From germline, CDR1 is MNHEY and CDR2 SMNVEV (reference sequence). Trimming shortened V by 4 bases and J by 0 bases, and 13 bases separated the two germline ends. The CDR3 loop spans 16 amino acids. The CDR3 DNA reads TGTGCCAGCAGTTCCACAGGGACCCATAGCAATCAGCCCCAGCATTTT. This gives the protein CASSSTGTHSNQPQHF.

The sample holds many counts of this clone. The rearrangement links TRBV7-2 to TRBJ2-7, with 7 positions matching TRBD1. The CDR3 covers 15 residues. Germline CDR1 and CDR2: SGHTA and FQGNSA. The trim removed 5 bases at V and 0 bases at J, leaving 7 bases unmatched. The CDR3: CASSGTDRVSYEQYF. CDR3 nucleotides: TGTGCCAGCAGCGGAACCGACAGGGTCTCCTACGAGCAGTACTTC.

CDR3 loop: CASSKYRNGGQGANTEAFF. CDR3 coding DNA: TGTGCCAGCAGCAAATACCGGAACGGGGGACAGGGGGCGAACACTGAAGCTTTCTTT. This sequence joins TRBV21-1 and TRBJ1-1; the table's D call, TRBD1, was not checked against the DNA. TRBV21-1 is a pseudogene segment. The CDR3 has 19 amino acids.

V and J are TRBV6-5 and TRBJ1-1; 7 bases line up with TRBD1. V shed 2 bases, J shed 1 base, and the junction held 4 bases outside the gene matches. The length of the CDR3 is 15 residues. Germline V CDR1 and CDR2: MNHEY, SVGAGI. CDR3 region: CASSYRGQANTEAFF. The CDR3 nucleotides are TGTGCCAGCAGTTACCGCGGACAGGCGAACACTGAAGCTTTCTTT.